The 16 T cell receptor beta chains presented below share a single source sample, sequenced in a study of blood T cell repertoires in COVID-19. Repertoires were generated with immunoSEQ multiplex PCR, while TCRdb's copy carries only in-frame clones and drops some. The sample gives 100,000 to 150,000 clones, less than 75% of which show up once; 0.65% to 0.95% is in the top ten. Material for sequencing was peripheral blood. The receptors derive from a human donor with acute or convalescent COVID-19. The donor label of this sample is uncertain.

CDR3 nucleotide sequence: TGTGCCAGCAGCCCTTGGGGAGGGGCATGGAATGAGCAGTTCTTC. Its translation is CASSPWGGAWNEQFF. This chain connects TRBV7-3 to TRBJ2-1; 7 positions match TRBD2. Germline lookup yields CDR1 SGHTA and CDR2 FQGTGA. Unmatched junction bases numbered 11, after V lost 5 bases and J lost 7 bases. The CDR3 sequence is 15 residues long.

This clone was counted only a few times. The chain has TRBV2 and TRBJ1-1; 7 bases match TRBD1. The CDR3 contains 12 residues. The V gene end was trimmed by 6 bases and the J gene end by 3 bases; junction bases not matched to a gene: 1. Germline assignment: CDR1 SNHLY and CDR2 FYNNEI. In DNA, the CDR3 is TGTGCCAGCAGCAGGGGGTACACTGAAGCTTTCTTT. The encoded protein is CASSRGYTEAFF.

The chain carries TRBV29-1 and TRBJ1-1; 8 bases agree with TRBD1. V shed 7 bases, J shed 4 bases, and the junction held 8 bases outside the gene matches. Germline V gene sequence: CDR1 SQVTM, CDR2 ANQGSEA. The CDR3 spans 13 residues. The CDR3 region has the DNA TGCAGCGGCCGGACAGGGCTGTCCACTGAAGCTTTCTTT. Its protein product is CSGRTGLSTEAFF.

The chain combines TRBV28 with TRBJ1-2; D perhaps matches TRBD1 (6 bases). The ends were cut back, 4 bases at V and 2 bases at J, with 14 bases in the middle. This CDR3 has 15 amino acids. Germline V gene sequence: CDR1 MDHEN, CDR2 SYDVKM. CDR3 loop: CASSYGTNGNYGYTF. The CDR3 DNA sequence: TGTGCCAGCAGTTACGGGACAAACGGGAACTATGGCTACACCTTC.

The CDR3 loop is CASSSLTEAFF. As DNA, the CDR3 is TGCGCCAGCAGCTCTCTTACTGAAGCTTTCTTT. The V and J genes are TRBV4-1 and TRBJ1-1; D is ambiguous. The CDR3 has 11 amino acids. V was cut by 5 bases and J by 5 bases, with 6 bases left in between. Per germline, CDR1 MGHRA and CDR2 YSYEKL.

V gene TRBV11-3 combines with J gene TRBJ2-5; D possibly corresponds to TRBD2 (6 bases). V was cut by 3 bases and J by 5 bases, with 16 bases left in between. Germline V gives CDR1 SGHNT, CDR2 YENEEA. The CDR3 covers 15 residues. CDR3 in amino acids: CASSLAGTPGETQYF. DNA for the CDR3: TGTGCCAGCAGCTTGGCCGGGACTCCGGGGGAGACCCAGTACTTC.

V gene TRBV24-1 combines with J gene TRBJ1-2, with D unresolved. In germline, CDR1 is KGHDR, CDR2 SFDVKD. CDR3 length: 11 amino acids. The ends were cut back, 10 bases at V and 4 bases at J, with 9 bases in the middle. For the CDR3, the DNA is TGTGCCACGACCTGGAGCTATGGCTACACCTTC. It specifies CATTWSYGYTF.

The gene calls are TRBV5-1 and TRBJ1-5, with TRBD1 identical over 11 bases. Trimming removed 3 bases from V and 7 bases from J; junction bases left unmatched: 3. This CDR3 is 14 amino acids long. Germline V gene lookup returns CDR1 SGHRS and CDR2 YFSETQ. CDR3 DNA: TGCGCCAGCAGCTGGGGGACAGGGGGACAGCCCCAGCATTTT. This translates into CASSWGTGGQPQHF. The variable domain in full, completed from reference TRBV5-1 and TRBJ1-5, reads KAGVTQTPRYLIKTRGQQVTLSCSPISGHRSVSWYQQTPGQGLQFLFEYFSETQRNKGNFPGRFSGRQFSNSRSEMNVSTLELGDSALYLCASSWGTGGQPQHFGDGTRLSIL.

The CDR3 coding sequence is TGTGCCAGCAGCTTAGATGGGGGGGTCCGAGAGACCCAGTACTTC. Translated, it gives CASSLDGGVRETQYF. The genes are TRBV11-2 and TRBJ2-5, with 7 bases lining up with TRBD2. Germline V CDR1 and CDR2: SGHAT, FQNNGV. The trim removed 0 bases at V and 4 bases at J, leaving 5 bases unmatched. CDR3 length equals 15 residues.

This clone was recorded a few times. The chain joins TRBV5-1 to TRBJ2-3; no reliable D call. The V gene lost 0 bases and the J gene lost 6 bases, with 11 bases spanning the gap. CDR3 length: 14 amino acids. Germline V gene data show CDR1 as SGHRS and CDR2 as YFSETQ. CDR3 DNA: TGCGCCAGCAGCTTGGGAAAAAACGCGGATACGCAGTATTTT. Its translation is CASSLGKNADTQYF. Looking up the rest from reference TRBV5-1 and TRBJ2-3 gives the full variable domain: KAGVTQTPRYLIKTRGQQVTLSCSPISGHRSVSWYQQTPGQGLQFLFEYFSETQRNKGNFPGRFSGRQFSNSRSEMNVSTLELGDSALYLCASSLGKNADTQYFGPGTRLTVL.

The chain is built from TRBV6-5 and TRBJ1-1; maybe TRBD1 (5 bases). The V gene lost 2 bases and the J gene lost 4 bases, with 11 bases spanning the gap. Germline V gene lookup returns CDR1 MNHEY and CDR2 SVGAGI. This CDR3 has 14 amino acids. As DNA, the CDR3 is TGTGCCAGCAGTTACGTTCCGGGGGGCACTGAAGCTTTCTTT. Protein sequence: CASSYVPGGTEAFF.

Comment on this clone: In the same sample, other DNA sequences code for this CDR3. The gene calls are TRBV18 and TRBJ2-5; a weak D match, TRBD1 (5 bases). V dropped 2 bases and J dropped 1 base, with 5 bases sitting between them. Looked up from germline, CDR1 is KGHSH and CDR2 is LQKENI. This CDR3 has 13 residues. In DNA, the CDR3 is TGTGCCAGCTCACCAAGGGGCCAAGAGACCCAGTACTTC. Protein: CASSPRGQETQYF. The full variable domain, rest sourced from reference TRBV18 and TRBJ2-5, is NAGVMQNPRHLVRRRGQEARLRCSPMKGHSHVYWYRQLPEEGLKFMVYLQKENIIDESGMPKERFSAEFPKEGPSILRIQQVVRGDSAAYFCASSPRGQETQYFGPGTRLLVL.

J is TRBJ1-1 and V is TRBV10-2; 11 bases are a match to TRBD1. Germline-derived CDR1 and CDR2 are WSHSY and SAAADI. After removal of 5 bases from V and 5 bases from J, the junction contained 4 bases not matched to a gene. CDR3 length: 14 residues. This CDR3 is CASSSGTGGTEAFF. Written as DNA, the CDR3 is TGCGCCAGCAGTTCCGGGACAGGGGGGACTGAAGCTTTCTTT.

The J gene is TRBJ1-5, the V gene TRBV4-1; no reliable D call. CDR3 length: 14 amino acids. V shed 4 bases and J shed 0 bases, with 7 bases lying between them. Germline V gene sequence: CDR1 MGHRA, CDR2 YSYEKL. The CDR3 spells CASSPIPSNQPQHF. DNA for the CDR3: TGCGCCAGCAGCCCAATTCCTAGCAATCAGCCCCAGCATTTT.

The chain is built from TRBV5-6 and TRBJ2-5; D is possibly TRBD1 (6 bases). The length of the CDR3 is 13 residues. Germline V gene data show CDR1 as SGHDT and CDR2 as YYEEEE. Trimming removed 3 bases from V and 2 bases from J, with 8 bases in between. CDR3 sequence: CASSSTGQETQYF. DNA of the CDR3: TGTGCCAGCAGCTCGACAGGTCAAGAGACCCAGTACTTC.

J is TRBJ2-5 and V is TRBV18; D perhaps matches TRBD2 (5 bases). The germline gives CDR1 KGHSH, CDR2 LQKENI. V lost 6 bases, J lost 4 bases, and 15 bases lay in between. The CDR3 runs to 14 residues. DNA for the CDR3: TGTGCCAGCTCGCTGGGTCGAGGAGGAGAGACCCAGTACTTC. Residues: CASSLGRGGETQYF.